This T cell receptor beta chain was recovered during a study of OX40 agonist ivuxolimab in advanced cancers. Looking at the study overall: Patients treated during dose escalation were battling hepatocellular carcinoma, melanoma, renal cell or head and neck cancer. Partial responses were seen in three patients, one with hepatocellular carcinoma and two with cutaneous melanoma. General observations from the study: Some of the nonresponding patients also showed low levels of normalized T-cell clonal expansion. By week 6 at 0.1 to 3.0 mg/kg, blood CD4+ and CD8+ T cells had expanded clonally.

A remark on this clone: Its antigen remains unidentified. This CDR3 is also generated by other DNA sequences in the sample.

In germline, CDR1 is SEHNR, CDR2 FQNEAQ (reference sequence). This CDR3 has 11 residues. V was cut by 2 bases and J by 3 bases, with 2 bases left in between. Measured with immunoSEQ multiplex PCR; TCRdb has only the in-frame clones, and not every one. The sample yields more than 35,000 clones, around 80% seen once. This sequence joins TRBV7-9 and TRBJ2-7; D unresolved. This TCR came from an adult with an advanced solid tumor such as melanoma, head and neck, liver or kidney cancer. Material: CD4+ or CD8+ T cells sorted from blood, obtained in a trial of the OX40 agonist ivuxolimab. The CDR3 loop is CASSLSYEQYF. The CDR3, as DNA: TGTGCCAGCAGCTTAAGCTACGAGCAGTACTTC.